The sequence of this T cell receptor (beta chain) was determined in a study of CD8+CD57+ T cells in acquired aplastic anemia. Study conclusions and caveats: No significant difference in CD8+ Simpson's diversity was found between patients and controls. Overlapping CD8+ CDR3 repertoires of patients and controls contained approximately 28 shared sequences.

Investigators profiled TCR beta VDJ and CDR3 from genomic DNA template. MiXCR was run by TCRdb on the reads, yielding one entry per CDR3 protein. The sample has 120,000 or so distinct CDR3 sequences; almost 40% are singletons. As for this clonotype: Antigen specificity is unknown.

Patients chosen for sequencing had CD8+CD57+ cells that had expanded, as shown by flow cytometry. All patients were therapy-naive when blood was sampled. This CDR3 spans 14 amino acids. The germline V and J ends were trimmed by 5 bases and 7 bases, with 15 bases remaining between them. CDR1 and CDR2 from the germline V gene are SGHAT and FQNNGV. The V gene is TRBV11-2, the J gene TRBJ2-1; D unresolved. This clonotype was obtained from a human donor with aplastic anemia. Sequenced: sorted CD4+, CD8+, or CD8+CD57+ T cells (not recorded which) from PBMCs. CDR3 residues: CASSPSWVRNEQFF. DNA for the CDR3: TGTGCCAGCAGCCCCTCGTGGGTCAGAAATGAGCAGTTCTTC.